This T cell receptor beta chain comes out of a study of T cell responses to AZD1222 COVID-19 vaccine. As for the study in general: Second-dose timings of about 4 or about 12 weeks were pooled. Findings of the study overall: Donors, mostly white British, included more females; clonal diversity was possibly underestimated.

A word on this clone: As yet, its antigen is unknown.

CDR3 length: 15 amino acids. Germline loops: CDR1 SGHTA, CDR2 FQGNSA. Trimming at V came to 1 base and at J to 6 bases, leaving 1 base not matched to a gene. Sequenced by immunoSEQ multiplex PCR; TCRdb stores in-frame clones only, minus some. The sample consists of 90,000 to 150,000 clones, approximately 90% of them appearing once. This TCR was recovered from an adult in good health. This chain joins TRBV7-2 and TRBJ2-1; 12 bases are shared with TRBD2. Specimen: peripheral blood, collected on day 0 of AZD1222 vaccination. The CDR3 region is CASSLELAGGNEQFF. The CDR3 DNA reads TGTGCCAGCAGCTTAGAACTAGCGGGAGGCAATGAGCAGTTCTTC.